This T cell receptor (beta chain) was documented in a study of shared clonotypes between healthy human individuals. Study-level results: Apart from blood, nothing was sampled; tissue repertoires likely differ. Of the naive CD4 clonotypes, approximately 5% were shared across a few donors.

CDR1 is SGHKS and CDR2 is YYEKEE in the germline V gene (reference sequence). The CDR3 extends over 15 amino acids. Trimming at V came to 3 bases and at J to 0 bases, leaving 5 bases not matched to a gene. As for this clone: Antigen: not known.

Libraries were prepared by immunoSEQ multiplex PCR; TCRdb keeps only in-frame clonotypes and omits some of them. The sample holds 2 million to 2.5 million clones; less than 95% are singletons and the top ten take approximately 0.41%. The TCR comes from a man aged 18 to 30 in good health. Some clones in this sample may be carry-over from other donors' samples. Material: naive CD4+ T cells from PBMCs. The subset was: CD45RA+ positively selected. This chain joins TRBV5-5 and TRBJ1-1; TRBD1 matches at 7 bases. DNA for the CDR3: TGTGCCAGCAGCTCCTTACAGGGGATGAACACTGAAGCTTTCTTT. Encoded protein: CASSSLQGMNTEAFF.